This T cell receptor (beta chain) originates from a study of blood T cells in healthy people across ages. The CDR3 totals 14 residues. Germline assignment: CDR1 MDHEN and CDR2 SYDVKM. Trimming shortened V by 4 bases and J by 4 bases, and 14 bases separated the two germline ends. It was with a sample-barcoded 5' primer and a J-beta primer mix that a second PCR of about 6 to 12 cycles was run. TCRdb reanalysed the 5' RACE reads using MiXCR and keeps one entry per CDR3 protein. Of more than 900,000 distinct CDR3 sequences in the sample, roughly 29% were seen once. These same records also appear under a second study, on T cells of mothers and their children. That paper adds: With the M1S primer of the second PCR, sample barcodes and 2-4 random nucleotides were added.

The V and J genes are TRBV28 and TRBJ2-7; no reliable D call. The sequencing sample was made of blood. The receptor's source is a woman between 35 and 50 years old in good health. The CDR3 DNA is TGTGCCAGCAGTTGGCCAGCTGATTCGTACGAGCAGTACTTC. Its protein product is CASSWPADSYEQYF.